The clone carrying this T cell receptor beta chain has just one count. Its antigen is as yet unknown. Sequencing of TCR beta was carried out in blood CD8+ and CD4+ T cells. Negative isolation was used for CD8+ and CD4+ T cells and FACS enrichment for TEMRA cells. RNA totalling roughly 0.45 to 1 ug underwent reverse transcription with random hexamers. The TCR beta CDR3 was amplified by immunoSEQ multiplex PCR across 54 Vbeta, 13 Jbeta. Using its own MiXCR run on the immunoSEQ multiplex PCR reads, TCRdb lists one record per CDR3 protein. The data contain 250,000 to 300,000 distinct CDR3 sequences, around 91% of them singletons. This sample was taken from a study of CD8 T cells in Susac syndrome. Broader study findings: The study conceded that its TCR sequencing and HLA analysis involved relatively few individuals.

Per the germline V gene, CDR1 is LNHDA and CDR2 is SQIVND (reference sequence). Trimming pared 5 bases from V and 7 bases from J, leaving 11 bases between. The CDR3 is made up of 12 amino acids. The rearrangement links TRBV19 to TRBJ1-1; D remains unclear. This TCR was recovered from a human donor with multiple sclerosis. Sequencing was done on a sample of CD8+ T cells from PBMCs. Written as DNA, the CDR3 is TGTGCCAGTAGTCTCGGGATCTATGAAGCTTTCTTT. This codes for CASSLGIYEAFF.